This TCR beta chain comes out of a study of shared clonotypes between healthy human individuals. Regarding the study as a whole: Even with large depth, rarefaction showed that sorted-subset sequencing was incomplete. Clonotypes shared by all four donors outscored non-shared clonotypes in generation probability. Sequencing depth was a factor that was expected to affect clonotype sharing among donors.

Germline CDR1 is MNHNY and CDR2 is SVGAGI (reference sequence). The J segment lost 3 bases and the V segment lost 1 base, leaving 8 bases of the junction unmatched. This CDR3 has 16 amino acids. Comment on this clone: The antigen is not known.

CD8 cells regarded as naive lacked CD45RO, were positively chosen for CCR7, and omitted terminally differentiated effector memory CD45RA+ cells. There were only Caucasian adults among the donors, and all lived in Nashville, Tennessee. Method: immunoSEQ multiplex PCR; TCRdb's copy keeps in-frame clones and lacks some. The sample lists around 2,000,000 clones, about 92% occurring once. This chain links TRBV6-6 with TRBJ2-5; 7 bases are shared with TRBD2. The sequence came from a man aged 18 to 35 in good health. Some clones in this sample may be carry-over from other donors' samples. Input material: naive CD8+ T cells from PBMCs. The CDR3 sequence is CASSYYLAGEEETQYF. CDR3 bases: TGTGCCAGCAGTTACTACCTGGCGGGAGAAGAAGAGACCCAGTACTTC.